This note documents a single TCR beta chain sequence. Its target is not known. A much larger clonotype is one base distant, so this may be a read error. Genomic DNA constituted the template upon which TCR beta VDJ and CDR3 profiling was performed. TCRdb called the reads again in MiXCR, with one record for every CDR3 protein. Seen here are 150,000 to 170,000 distinct CDR3 sequences, roughly 54% observed once, and the top ten hold approximately 12%. Whoever was chosen for sequencing had shown CD8+CD57+ cell expansion by flow cytometry. The patients, all of them, had severe acquired aplastic anemia. The data were taken from a study of CD8+CD57+ T cells in acquired aplastic anemia. Across the study: Average DNA yield from sorted CD4+ and CD8+ cells was around 3.2 ug. Whole-study results and caveats: It was found that more than 25 CD8+ CDR3 sequences were shared between patients and controls. The study found no significant CD8+ Simpson's diversity difference between patients and controls.

Trimming cost V 6 bases and J 9 bases, with 24 bases left between them. The CDR3 is made up of 16 amino acids. This chain uses TRBV12-3 or TRBV12-4 with TRBJ2-1; either TRBD1 or TRBD2 may supply D (5 bases each). The TCR originated in a human donor with aplastic anemia. The sample comprised sorted CD4+, CD8+, or CD8+CD57+ T cells (not recorded which) from PBMCs. The CDR3 region is CASSPTGASWESEQFF. The CDR3, as DNA: TGTGCCAGCAGCCCCACCGGGGCTAGCTGGGAAAGTGAGCAGTTCTTC.